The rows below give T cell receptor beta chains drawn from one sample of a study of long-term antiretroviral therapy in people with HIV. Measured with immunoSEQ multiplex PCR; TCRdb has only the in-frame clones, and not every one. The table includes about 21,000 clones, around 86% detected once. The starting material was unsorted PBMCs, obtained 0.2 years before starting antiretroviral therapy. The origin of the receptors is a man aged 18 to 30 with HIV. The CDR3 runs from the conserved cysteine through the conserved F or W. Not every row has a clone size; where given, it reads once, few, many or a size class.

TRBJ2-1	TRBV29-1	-	CSVDDYPLAESYNEQFF
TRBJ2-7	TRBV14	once	CASSRGTGGYEQYF
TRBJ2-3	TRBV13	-	CASSSRLDTQYF
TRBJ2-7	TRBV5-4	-	CASSGRDTEGYEQYF
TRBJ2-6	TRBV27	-	CASTPVSSGANVLTF
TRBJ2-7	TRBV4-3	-	CASSRTRSYEQYF
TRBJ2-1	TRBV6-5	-	CASSYTGVISYNEQFF
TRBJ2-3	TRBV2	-	CASCGTPYCVDTQYF
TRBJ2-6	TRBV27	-	CASRAISGANVLTF
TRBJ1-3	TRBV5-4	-	CASSRPPGGAGVPGNTIYF
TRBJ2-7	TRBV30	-	CAWSQHHEQYF
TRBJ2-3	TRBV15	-	CATSRRTDTQYF
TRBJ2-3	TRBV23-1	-	CASSRQTTDTQYF
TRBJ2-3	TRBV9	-	CASSVGGDTQYF
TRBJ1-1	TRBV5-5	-	CASRPPGTEAFF
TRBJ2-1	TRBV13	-	CASSAHRGPSYNEQFF
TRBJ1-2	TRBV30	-	CAWRDYGYTF
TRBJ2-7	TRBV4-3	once	CASSHRGQGNYEQYF
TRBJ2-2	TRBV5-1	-	CASSPARANTGELFF
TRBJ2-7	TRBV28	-	CASSPGLEQYF
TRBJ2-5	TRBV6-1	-	CASSEGQGRVGTQYF
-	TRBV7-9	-	CASSPSGRFGGSYEQYF
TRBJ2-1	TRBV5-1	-	CASSLQQGESYNEQFF
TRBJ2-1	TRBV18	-	CASSPSGGVYNEQFF
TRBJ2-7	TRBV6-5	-	CASSSPLSEQYF
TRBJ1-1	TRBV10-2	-	CASRGLGTEAFF
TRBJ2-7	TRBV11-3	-	CASSLGGKPYEQYF
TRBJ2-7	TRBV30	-	CAWGRTSGGPPNRPYEQYF
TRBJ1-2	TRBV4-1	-	CASSQDPLLYGYTF
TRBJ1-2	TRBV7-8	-	CASSPGALGSGYTF
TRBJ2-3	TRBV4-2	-	CASSQAQVAGEGTDTQYF
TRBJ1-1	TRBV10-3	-	CAISRGGQARMNTEAFF
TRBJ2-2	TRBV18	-	CASSSVQDTGELFF
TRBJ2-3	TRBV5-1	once	CASSLIRSLTQYF
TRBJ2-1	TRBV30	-	CAWSVSSGGSSYNEQFF
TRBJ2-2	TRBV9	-	CASSVLGESTGELFF
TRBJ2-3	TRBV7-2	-	CASSSTRPADTQYF
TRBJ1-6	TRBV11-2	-	CASSLGLSNSPLHF
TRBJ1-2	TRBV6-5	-	CASRRGHQGYTF
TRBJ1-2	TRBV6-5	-	CASRGGMGYGYTF
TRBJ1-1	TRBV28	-	CASSNIQGEAFF
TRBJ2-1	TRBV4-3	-	CASSQDSGGDRDYNEQFF
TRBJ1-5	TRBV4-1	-	CASSQDYRSNQPQHF
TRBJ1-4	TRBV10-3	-	CAISSSNEKLFF
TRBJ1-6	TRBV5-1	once	CASSMVQDSPLHF
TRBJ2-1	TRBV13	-	CASQTAPHEQFF
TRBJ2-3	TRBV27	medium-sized	CASTPLRTGTYTDTQYF
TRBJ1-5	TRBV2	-	CASSSDSSQPQHF
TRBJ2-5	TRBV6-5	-	CASSPSSGQETQYF
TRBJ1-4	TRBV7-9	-	CASSSRDTSGKLFF
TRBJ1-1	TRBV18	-	CASSPTPAGTDHTEAFF
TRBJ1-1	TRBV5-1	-	CASSPNRDWGNTEAFF
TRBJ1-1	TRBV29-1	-	CSVEDRVGSSEAFF
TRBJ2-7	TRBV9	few	CASSPRGQAPEQYF
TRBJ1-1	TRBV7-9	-	CASSRGGSIEAFF
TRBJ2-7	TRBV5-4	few	CASSLEDYEQYF